Following are 31 T cell receptor beta chains from one sample sequenced in a study of T-cell memory formation after mild COVID-19. TCRdb re-analysed the 5' RACE reads in MiXCR, keeping a single row per CDR3 protein. The table records about 400,000 distinct CDR3 sequences, roughly 18% of them present only once. The sample was PBMCs or a T cell subset sorted from them (not recorded which). The receptors shown here come from a man aged 18-30 years who had mild COVID-19 (a few samples of this study predate the infection). Cell type and time point are not known.

This clonotype was seen a single time. The V gene is TRBV20-1, the J gene TRBJ2-5, with 8 bases matching TRBD2. Germline CDR1 and CDR2: DFQATT and SNEGSKA (reference sequence). Trimming removed 6 bases from V and 4 bases from J; junction bases left unmatched: 13. The CDR3 covers 15 residues. The CDR3 DNA sequence: TGCAGTGCGTCCCCGGGACTAGTGGCGCGAGAGACCCAGTACTTC. Amino acid sequence: CSASPGLVARETQYF.

This clonotype was recorded a few times. The chain joins TRBV2 to TRBJ2-5, with D perhaps matching TRBD1 or TRBD2 (6 bases each). Per the germline V gene, CDR1 is SNHLY and CDR2 is FYNNEI. The CDR3 runs to 14 residues. V dropped 5 bases and J dropped 5 bases, with 15 bases sitting between them. The CDR3 region is CASSPKGGSETQYF. CDR3 bases: TGTGCCAGCAGTCCTAAAGGGGGGTCCGAGACCCAGTACTTC.

This chain connects TRBV5-1 to TRBJ2-3; 9 positions match TRBD2. J was trimmed by 0 bases and V by 1 base; bases with no gene match: 3. The CDR3 covers 16 residues. CDR1 is SGHRS and CDR2 is YFSETQ in the germline V gene. The CDR3 region is CASSLRLADSTDTQYF. In DNA form, the CDR3 reads TGCGCCAGCAGCTTGCGACTAGCGGATAGCACAGATACGCAGTATTTT.

V and J are TRBV6-5 and TRBJ1-2, with a tentative D call TRBD1 (6 bases). The CDR3 has 15 residues. With 0 bases removed from V and 0 bases from J, the gap between germline ends came to 8 bases. Germline V gene sequence: CDR1 MNHEY, CDR2 SVGAGI. Here the CDR3 reads CASSYSEGANYGYTF. In nucleotides, the CDR3 is TGTGCCAGCAGTTACTCGGAGGGGGCTAACTATGGCTACACCTTC.

This clonotype was observed a handful of times. The chain has TRBV11-2 and TRBJ2-7, with no clear D. V was shortened by 4 bases and J by 6 bases, with 16 bases between the two germline ends. Germline V gene lookup returns CDR1 SGHAT and CDR2 FQNNGV. This CDR3 is 14 amino acids long. DNA of the CDR3: TGTGCCAGCAGCTCATCTCCAGCTTTTGCCGAGCAGTACGTC. Amino acids: CASSSSPAFAEQYV.

The chain carries TRBV9 and TRBJ2-5, with 12 bases identical to TRBD1. Trimming removed 4 bases from V and 7 bases from J; junction bases left unmatched: 11. The CDR3 covers 16 residues. Germline CDR1 is SGDLS and CDR2 is YYNGEE. CDR3 DNA sequence: TGTGCCAGCAGCTCAGGGACAGGGGGCCCCGGAACGACCCAGTACTTC. Translated: CASSSGTGGPGTTQYF.

V gene TRBV18 combines with J gene TRBJ2-5; D unresolved. Germline V CDR1 and CDR2: KGHSH, LQKENI. V lost 0 bases and J 2 bases, leaving 13 bases between the germline ends. The CDR3 runs to 16 residues. CDR3 coding DNA: TGTGCCAGCTCACCACCGGAAGGGATCGAGCAAGAGACCCAGTACTTC. It yields the protein CASSPPEGIEQETQYF.

V and J are TRBV7-8 and TRBJ2-2, with D perhaps TRBD1 (6 bases). Germline CDR1 is SGHVS and CDR2 is FQNEAQ. Trimming removed 5 bases from V and 2 bases from J, with 18 bases in between. CDR3 length: 17 residues. The CDR3 region has the DNA TGTGCCAGCAGCCTACCACCCGGGACACAAAACACCGGGGAGCTGTTTTTT. Translated, it gives CASSLPPGTQNTGELFF.

This clonotype was observed many times. The chain recombines TRBV5-1 with TRBJ2-5, with TRBD2 matching 15 bases. With V trimmed by 0 bases and J by 2 bases, 2 bases remained unmatched. The CDR3 is 17 amino acids. Germline assignment: CDR1 SGHRS and CDR2 YFSETQ. The CDR3 protein is CASSLAGLAGGQETQYF. Here the CDR3 DNA reads TGCGCCAGCAGCTTGGCCGGACTAGCGGGGGGGCAAGAGACCCAGTACTTC.

The sample holds many counts of this clonotype. The chain is built from TRBV28 and TRBJ1-2; D possibly corresponds to TRBD1 (5 bases). The CDR3 is 12 amino acids. V lost 8 bases and J lost 8, with 15 bases in between. Germline V gene sequence: CDR1 MDHEN, CDR2 SYDVKM. The CDR3 DNA is TGTGCCAGCCACTCCGGGGGGAACGGCTACACCTTC. This codes for CASHSGGNGYTF.

This clonotype was detected only a few times. The rearrangement uses TRBV6-1 and TRBJ2-7, with 9 bases identical to TRBD1. The CDR3 length is 14 residues. Germline V gives CDR1 MNHNS, CDR2 SASEGT. J gave up 3 bases and V 6 bases, and 6 bases lay outside the gene matches. This CDR3 reads CASRNTGGSYEQYF. The CDR3 DNA reads as TGTGCCAGCAGAAATACAGGGGGCAGCTACGAGCAGTACTTC.

This clonotype was seen a few times. V is TRBV7-9 and J is TRBJ2-1; no clear D gene. V dropped 5 bases and J dropped 0 bases, with 11 bases sitting between them. CDR3 length: 15 amino acids. Germline V gene lookup returns CDR1 SEHNR and CDR2 FQNEAQ (reference sequence). The CDR3, as DNA: TGTGCCAGCAGCATCGTTCAGCCCTCCTACAATGAGCAGTTCTTC. Translated, it gives CASSIVQPSYNEQFF.

The chain uses TRBV29-1 and TRBJ2-3, with TRBD2 as a possible D gene (6 bases). Trimming removed 4 bases at V and 2 bases at J, with 10 bases between. Germline lookup yields CDR1 SQVTM and CDR2 ANQGSEA. The CDR3 is 13 residues long. The CDR3 nucleotides read TGCAGCGTTGGGCGGGACGTCACAGATACGCAGTATTTT. This codes for CSVGRDVTDTQYF.

This rearrangement joins TRBV7-2 to TRBJ1-5; 7 nucleotides match TRBD1. CDR1 SGHTA and CDR2 FQGNSA come from the germline V gene. The CDR3 is 15 amino acids. The J segment lost 3 bases and the V segment lost 5 bases, leaving 7 bases of the junction unmatched. The CDR3 nucleotides read TGTGCCAGCAGCATGGACAGGTGGTCCAATCAGCCCCAGCATTTT. Translating gives CASSMDRWSNQPQHF.

The J gene is TRBJ2-1, the V gene TRBV24-1; D could derive from TRBD1 or TRBD2 (5 bases each). Germline CDR1 reads KGHDR; CDR2 reads SFDVKD. There are 13 residues in the CDR3. V was trimmed by 3 bases and J by 11 bases, leaving 13 bases between them. The CDR3 region has the DNA TGTGCCACCAGTGATGGGGGACCACCACAGCAGTTCTTC. It yields the protein CATSDGGPPQQFF.

This CDR3 is CSARERGGNGEQYF. CDR3 DNA sequence: TGCAGTGCTAGAGAGAGGGGAGGGAATGGCGAGCAGTACTTC. The chain is built from TRBV20-1 and TRBJ2-7; 7 bases match TRBD2. With V trimmed by 0 bases and J by 6 bases, 8 bases remained unmatched. The germline V gene encodes CDR1 DFQATT and CDR2 SNEGSKA (reference sequence). The CDR3 has 14 residues.

The rearrangement joins TRBV29-1 to TRBJ2-5; D is tentatively TRBD1 or TRBD2 (5 bases each). From germline, CDR1 is SQVTM and CDR2 ANQGSEA. V lost 7 bases to trimming and J lost 5 bases, with 14 bases between them. The length of the CDR3 is 12 residues. The CDR3 DNA reads TGCAGCGCCGGGGACCTCACGGAGACCCAGTACTTC. It codes for CSAGDLTETQYF.

The chain is built from TRBV12-3 or TRBV12-4 and TRBJ2-3; D ambiguous. The CDR3 covers 13 residues. Trimming stripped 0 bases from V and 6 bases from J, with 7 bases between. The DNA of the CDR3 is TGTGCCAGCAGTTTAGCCCATGCGGATACGCAGTATTTT. Translation: CASSLAHADTQYF.

V usage is TRBV27 and J usage is TRBJ1-1; 8 bases fit TRBD1. The V and J ends lost 5 bases and 5 bases, in that order; junction bases with no gene match: 7. This CDR3 region has 14 residues. CDR1 and CDR2 from the germline V gene are MNHEY and SMNVEV (reference sequence). The DNA of the CDR3 is TGTGCCAGCAGTGAGAGACAGGGGATAACTGAAGCTTTCTTT. The encoded protein is CASSERQGITEAFF.

The chain carries TRBV6-5 and TRBJ1-1, with D perhaps TRBD1 (5 bases). Deletions cut 0 bases from V and 6 bases from J, with 8 bases between. From germline, CDR1 is MNHEY and CDR2 SVGAGI. This CDR3 is 13 amino acids long. The CDR3 reads CASSYSGPAEAFF. Here the CDR3 DNA reads TGTGCCAGCAGTTACTCGGGACCGGCTGAAGCTTTCTTT.

This clonotype was picked up a small number of times. The CDR3 DNA is TGTGCCAGCACCTTTGACCCGAGGGCTGCAGATACGCAGTATTTT. Residues: CASTFDPRAADTQYF. The chain joins TRBV27 to TRBJ2-3; tentative D call: TRBD2 (5 bases). Trimming removed 7 bases at V and 4 bases at J, with 18 bases between. The CDR3 consists of 15 residues. Per the germline V gene, CDR1 is MNHEY and CDR2 is SMNVEV (reference sequence).

The sample holds a few counts of this clonotype. V gene TRBV19 combines with J gene TRBJ1-2; D unresolved. V lost 1 base, J lost 0 bases, and 12 bases lay in between. The length of the CDR3 is 16 residues. Germline CDR1 reads LNHDA; CDR2 reads SQIVND (reference sequence). The CDR3 spells CASSIAFTRSNYGYTF. CDR3 bases: TGTGCCAGTAGTATAGCCTTCACACGATCTAACTATGGCTACACCTTC.

This chain connects TRBV10-3 to TRBJ1-2, with D uncertain. The CDR3 spans 11 residues. V was pared by 3 bases and J by 8 bases, with 7 bases between. CDR1 ENHRY and CDR2 SYGVKD come from the germline V gene. The CDR3 nucleotides read TGTGCCATCAGTGATGTCGGGGGCTACACCTTC. It yields the protein CAISDVGGYTF.

This chain connects TRBV5-1 to TRBJ1-1; possibly TRBD1 for D (5 bases). The germline gives CDR1 SGHRS, CDR2 YFSETQ. This CDR3 has 15 amino acids. V was trimmed by 4 bases and J by 4 bases, leaving 17 bases between them. The DNA for the CDR3 is TGCGCCAGCAGCGTTACAGGAGGGTGGAGCACTGAAGCTTTCTTT. This translates into CASSVTGGWSTEAFF. Full variable domain (remainder filled in from reference TRBV5-1 and TRBJ1-1): KAGVTQTPRYLIKTRGQQVTLSCSPISGHRSVSWYQQTPGQGLQFLFEYFSETQRNKGNFPGRFSGRQFSNSRSEMNVSTLELGDSALYLCASSVTGGWSTEAFFGQGTRLTVV.

This clonotype was counted between two and nine times. The chain has TRBV3-1 and TRBJ1-1; 9 bases fit TRBD1. Per germline, CDR1 LGHDT and CDR2 YNNKEL (reference sequence). The junction had 8 bases not matched to a gene; V was cut back by 2 bases and J by 7 bases. CDR3 length equals 15 residues. The CDR3 DNA is TGTGCCAGCAGCCAACCGGACAGGGGCCCTGTTGAAGCTTTCTTT. Protein: CASSQPDRGPVEAFF.

The table lists this clonotype with a few counts. This chain links TRBV29-1 with TRBJ2-4, with 9 bases lining up with TRBD1. The V segment lost 5 bases and the J segment 5 bases; nucleotides outside the gene matches: 7. CDR3 length: 14 amino acids. CDR1 is SQVTM, CDR2 ANQGSEA, per germline. The CDR3 loop reads CSVIPRDRENIQYF. In DNA form, the CDR3 reads TGCAGCGTTATACCCCGGGACAGGGAAAACATTCAGTACTTC.

This chain connects TRBV18 to TRBJ2-1, with 9 bases aligning to TRBD2. The CDR3 consists of 17 residues. The germline gives CDR1 KGHSH, CDR2 LQKENI. Unmatched junction bases numbered 12, after V lost 3 bases and J lost 6 bases. Here the CDR3 reads CASSPVRRGGASNEQFF. The CDR3 nucleotides read TGTGCCAGCTCACCCGTTAGGCGGGGGGGCGCCTCCAATGAGCAGTTCTTC.

This clonotype was seen a handful of times. V usage is TRBV4-3 and J usage is TRBJ2-6, with TRBD1 identical over 7 bases. Germline values: CDR1 LGHNA, CDR2 YSLEER. V shed 0 bases, J shed 2 bases, and the junction held 7 bases outside the gene matches. This CDR3 comprises 18 residues. Written as DNA, the CDR3 is TGCGCCAGCAGCCAAGACGCCTACGGACAGGCTGGGGCCAACGTCCTGACTTTC. Its translation: CASSQDAYGQAGANVLTF.

The gene calls are TRBV7-2 and TRBJ1-5, with unresolved D. The CDR3 sequence is 12 residues long. V was trimmed by 6 bases and J by 6 bases, leaving 9 bases between them. Per the germline V gene, CDR1 is SGHTA and CDR2 is FQGNSA. The CDR3: CASSHSAQPQHF. CDR3 bases: TGTGCCAGCAGTCACAGCGCTCAGCCCCAGCATTTT.

This chain joins TRBV4-1 and TRBJ1-4; D not certain. The length of the CDR3 is 15 residues. The germline V gene encodes CDR1 MGHRA and CDR2 YSYEKL. The V gene lost 2 bases and the J gene lost 8 bases, with 15 bases spanning the gap. CDR3 DNA: TGCGCCAGCAGCCAAACCCTCGCGAAGACGGAAAAACTGTTTTTT. Translated: CASSQTLAKTEKLFF.

The chain is built from TRBV6-1 and TRBJ2-1; a possible D gene is TRBD2 (7 bases). The CDR3 is made up of 15 amino acids. The V gene lost 3 bases and the J gene lost 7 bases, with 16 bases spanning the gap. Germline V gene data show CDR1 as MNHNS and CDR2 as SASEGT. The DNA of the CDR3 is TGTGCCAGCAGTGAGCTGGGGGGGCCGTTGAATGAGCAGTTCTTC. Translation: CASSELGGPLNEQFF.